In its sample, the clone carrying this T cell receptor beta chain was seen many times. This entry comes from a study of response to subunit inactivated influenza vaccine. TCRdb reprocessed the RT-PCR reads with MiXCR, giving one entry per CDR3 protein. The sample gives some 500,000 distinct CDR3 sequences, 10% to 15% of which show up once; about 12% is in the top ten. Trimming pared 6 bases from V and 2 bases from J, leaving 12 bases between. The CDR3 extends over 13 amino acids. Germline CDR1 is SQVTM and CDR2 is ANQGSEA. The V gene is TRBV29-1, the J gene TRBJ2-3; D ambiguous. Sequenced material: PBMCs from blood, taken roughly 48 days after vaccination. The receptor comes from a man between 45 and 60 years old who received an inactivated influenza vaccine. The CDR3 reads CSVTRAITDTQYF. DNA for the CDR3: TGCAGCGTAACCCGGGCCATCACAGATACGCAGTATTTT.